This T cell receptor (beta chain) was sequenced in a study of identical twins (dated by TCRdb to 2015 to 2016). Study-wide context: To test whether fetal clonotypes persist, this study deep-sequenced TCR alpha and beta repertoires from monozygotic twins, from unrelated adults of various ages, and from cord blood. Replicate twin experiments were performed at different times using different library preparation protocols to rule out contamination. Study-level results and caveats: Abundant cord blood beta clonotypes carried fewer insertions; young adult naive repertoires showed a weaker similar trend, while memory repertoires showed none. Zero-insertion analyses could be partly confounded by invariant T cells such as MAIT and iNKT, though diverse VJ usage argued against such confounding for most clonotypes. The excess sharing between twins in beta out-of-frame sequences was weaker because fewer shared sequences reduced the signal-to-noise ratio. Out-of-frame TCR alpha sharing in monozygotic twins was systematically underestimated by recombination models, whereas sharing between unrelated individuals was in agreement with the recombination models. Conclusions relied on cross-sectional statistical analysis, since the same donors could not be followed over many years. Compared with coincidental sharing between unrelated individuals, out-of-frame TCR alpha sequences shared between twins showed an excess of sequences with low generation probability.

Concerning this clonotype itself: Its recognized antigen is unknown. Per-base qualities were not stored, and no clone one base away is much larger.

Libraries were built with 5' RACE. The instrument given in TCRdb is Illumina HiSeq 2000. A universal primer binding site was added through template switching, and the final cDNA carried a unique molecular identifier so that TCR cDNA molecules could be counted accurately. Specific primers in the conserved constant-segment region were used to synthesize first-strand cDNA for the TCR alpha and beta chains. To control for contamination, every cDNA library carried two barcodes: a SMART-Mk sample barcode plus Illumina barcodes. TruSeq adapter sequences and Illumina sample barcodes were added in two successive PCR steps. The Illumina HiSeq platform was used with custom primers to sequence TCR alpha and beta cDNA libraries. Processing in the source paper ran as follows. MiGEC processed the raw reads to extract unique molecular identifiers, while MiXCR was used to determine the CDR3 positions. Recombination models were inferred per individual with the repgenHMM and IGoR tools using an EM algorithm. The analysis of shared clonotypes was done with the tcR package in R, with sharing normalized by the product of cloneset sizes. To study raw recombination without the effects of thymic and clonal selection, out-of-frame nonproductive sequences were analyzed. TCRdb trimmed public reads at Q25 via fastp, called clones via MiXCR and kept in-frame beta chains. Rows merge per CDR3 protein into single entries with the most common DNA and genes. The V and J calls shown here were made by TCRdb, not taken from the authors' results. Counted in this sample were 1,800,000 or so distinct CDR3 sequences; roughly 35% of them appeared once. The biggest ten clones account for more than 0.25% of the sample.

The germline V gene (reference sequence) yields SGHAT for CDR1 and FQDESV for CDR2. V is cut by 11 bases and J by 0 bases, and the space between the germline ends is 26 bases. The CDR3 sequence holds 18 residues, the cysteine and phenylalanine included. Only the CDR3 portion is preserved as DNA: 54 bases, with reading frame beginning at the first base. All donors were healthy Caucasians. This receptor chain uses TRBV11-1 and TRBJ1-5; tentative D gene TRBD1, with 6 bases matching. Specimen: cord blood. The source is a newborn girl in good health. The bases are TGTGCCGGGTTATGGGGGCCGGGACCGTCTCTTAGCAATCAGCCCCAGCATTTT. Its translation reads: CAGLWGPGPSLSNQPQHF.